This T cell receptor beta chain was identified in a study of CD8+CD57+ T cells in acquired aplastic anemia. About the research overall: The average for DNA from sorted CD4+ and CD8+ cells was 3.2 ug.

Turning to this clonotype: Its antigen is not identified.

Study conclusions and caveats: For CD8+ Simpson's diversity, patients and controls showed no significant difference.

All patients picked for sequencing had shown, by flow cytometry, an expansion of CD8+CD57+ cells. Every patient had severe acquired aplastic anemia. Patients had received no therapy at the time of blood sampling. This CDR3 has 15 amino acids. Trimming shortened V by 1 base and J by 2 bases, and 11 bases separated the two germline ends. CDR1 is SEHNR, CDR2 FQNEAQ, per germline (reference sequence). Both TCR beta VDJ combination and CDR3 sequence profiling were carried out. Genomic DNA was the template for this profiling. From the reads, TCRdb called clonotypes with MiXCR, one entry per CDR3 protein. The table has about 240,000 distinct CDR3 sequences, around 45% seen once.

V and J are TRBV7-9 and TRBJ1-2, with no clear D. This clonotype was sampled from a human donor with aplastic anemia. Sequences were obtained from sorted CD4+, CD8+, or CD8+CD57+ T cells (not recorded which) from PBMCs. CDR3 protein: CASSLVGPRNYGYTF. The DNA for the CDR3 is TGTGCCAGCAGCTTAGTAGGGCCGAGGAACTATGGCTACACCTTC.